This TCR beta chain emerged from a study of graft-versus-host responses after intestinal transplantation. Study background: Transplant recipients had multivisceral, liver-intestinal, or isolated intestinal grafts. Study-wide results and limits: High graft-versus-host to host-versus-graft clonal ratios were seen in allografts of patients with graft-donor T cell macrochimerism. Peak GvH clone levels in circulation were associated with early post-transplant HvG declines.

Responder cells that were proliferating and CFSE-low, both CD3+CD4+ and CD3+CD8+, were sorted after the reaction. V lost 3 bases, J lost 10 bases, and 10 bases stayed unmatched. CDR3 length equals 14 residues. The germline V gene encodes CDR1 MDHEN and CDR2 SYDVKM. The table came from immunoSEQ multiplex PCR; TCRdb's copy has only in-frame clones and leaves some out. The sample records approximately 14,000 clones, 35% to 45% being singletons. This rearrangement joins TRBV28 to TRBJ1-1; the match to TRBD1 covers 8 bases. The origin of this receptor is a human patient who received an intestinal transplant. The specimen was alloreactive CD4+ T cells from a mixed lymphocyte reaction culture, collected before intestinal transplant. Specified subset: CFSE-low proliferating T cells sorted from roughly six-day pre-transplant mixed lymphocyte reaction (GvH or HvG direction). CDR3: CASSFPGQGTRAFF. The CDR3 nucleotides are TGTGCCAGCAGTTTTCCTGGACAGGGAACAAGAGCTTTCTTT.